What follows are 26 T cell receptor beta chains derived from one specimen sequenced in a study of cytomegalovirus exposure and HLA in healthy donors. PCR primers comprised 60 Vbeta and 13 Jbeta primers. Profiled with immunoSEQ multiplex PCR; TCRdb holds only in-frame clones, not every one. The top ten hold approximately 6.3% of the sample, which has approximately 180,000 clones, approximately 79% seen once. The sequenced sample was PBMCs. These receptors were collected from a man aged 40-49 years in good health and CMV-seropositive.

The rearrangement links TRBV6-6 to TRBJ1-1, with D perhaps matching TRBD1 (5 bases). V lost 2 bases, J lost 5 bases, and 12 bases lay in between. This CDR3 has 14 amino acids. Germline V gives CDR1 MNHNY, CDR2 SVGAGI (reference sequence). The chain's CDR3 is CASSYPPGKTEAFF. In nucleotides, the CDR3 is TGTGCCAGCAGTTACCCCCCAGGGAAGACTGAAGCTTTCTTT.

V gene TRBV7-8 combines with J gene TRBJ2-7; weak D call: TRBD1 (5 bases). Germline V gene data show CDR1 as SGHVS and CDR2 as FQNEAQ. The CDR3 is made up of 12 amino acids. V lost 5 bases and J lost 7, with 12 bases in between. CDR3 DNA sequence: TGTGCCAGCAGCCCCAGGGTAGAGGAGCAGTACTTC. Its protein is CASSPRVEEQYF. Complete variable domain (other parts from reference TRBV7-8 and TRBJ2-7): GAGVSQSPRYKVAKRGQDVALRCDPISGHVSLFWYQQALGQGPEFLTYFQNEAQLDKSGLPSDRFFAERPEGSVSTLKIQRTQQEDSAVYLCASSPRVEEQYFGPGTRLTVT.

The chain links TRBV9 to TRBJ2-1; 8 positions match TRBD2. Germline V lookup: CDR1 SGDLS, CDR2 YYNGEE. CDR3 size: 16 residues. With 0 bases clipped from V and 9 bases from J, the junction kept 11 bases outside the gene matches. CDR3 residues: CASSVGVAGLAREQFF. CDR3 in DNA: TGTGCCAGCAGCGTAGGGGTGGCTGGACTAGCACGTGAGCAGTTCTTC.

This clone was counted only a few times. The chain uses TRBV6-1 and TRBJ2-7; a possible D gene is TRBD2 (6 bases). The CDR3 runs to 15 residues. The germline gives CDR1 MNHNS, CDR2 SASEGT. V shed 1 base and J shed 3 bases, with 13 bases lying between them. As DNA, the CDR3 is TGTGCCAGCAGTGAAGGGGGGACTGTCCTCTACGAGCAGTACTTC. Amino acids: CASSEGGTVLYEQYF.

The gene calls are TRBV7-3 and TRBJ2-1, with TRBD1 identical over 9 bases. Unmatched junction bases numbered 6, after V lost 5 bases and J lost 7 bases. The CDR3 extends over 14 amino acids. Germline V CDR1 and CDR2: SGHTA, FQGTGA. CDR3 bases: TGTGCCAGCAGCCTACAGACAGGGGGAAATGAGCAGTTCTTC. It is translated as CASSLQTGGNEQFF.

The chain's CDR3 is CASRTSDLNYEQYF. As DNA, the CDR3 is TGTGCCAGCAGAACCTCGGACTTGAATTACGAGCAGTACTTC. This chain uses TRBV6-6 with TRBJ2-5, with TRBD2 as a possible D gene (5 bases). Near its end, the DNA agrees better with TRBJ2-7, so the J call may be wrong. Germline loops: CDR1 MNHNY, CDR2 SVGAGI (reference sequence). This CDR3 comprises 14 residues.

The rearrangement uses TRBV27 and TRBJ1-1; the match to TRBD1 covers 8 bases. V was pared by 3 bases and J by 8 bases, with 5 bases of the junction left unmatched. Germline CDR1 MNHEY, CDR2 SMNVEV (reference sequence). This CDR3 is 13 amino acids long. In DNA, the CDR3 is TGTGCCAGCAGTTTCCCAGGGGGCGGCGAAGCTTTCTTT. It encodes CASSFPGGGEAFF.

The chain joins TRBV19 to TRBJ2-1; D call uncertain. CDR3 length: 15 amino acids. Per germline, CDR1 LNHDA and CDR2 SQIVND (reference sequence). V lost 2 bases, J lost 1 base, and 9 bases lay in between. CDR3 in amino acids: CASSISIGSYNEQFF. The CDR3 nucleotides read TGTGCCAGTAGTATAAGTATCGGGTCCTACAATGAGCAGTTCTTC. The variable domain in full, with the rest retrieved from reference TRBV19 and TRBJ2-1, is DGGITQSPKYLFRKEGQNVTLSCEQNLNHDAMYWYRQDPGQGLRLIYYSQIVNDFQKGDIAEGYSVSREKKESFPLTVTSAQKNPTAFYLCASSISIGSYNEQFFGPGTRLTVL.

The chain joins TRBV28 to TRBJ2-1; TRBD1 matches 7 bases. The CDR3 has 13 residues. Germline CDR1 is MDHEN and CDR2 is SYDVKM. V dropped 7 bases and J dropped 6; count of bases not matched to a gene: 6. CDR3 bases: TGTGCCAGCAATATAGGGGGCGGCAATGAGCAGTTCTTC. Its protein product is CASNIGGGNEQFF.

This chain uses TRBV7-6 with TRBJ2-5; D uncertain. V shed 2 bases and J shed 1 base, with 11 bases lying between them. Germline V gene data show CDR1 as SGHVS and CDR2 as FNYEAQ. This CDR3 region has 15 residues. The CDR3 here is CASSLRVWSQETQYF. In DNA form, the CDR3 reads TGTGCCAGCAGCTTACGGGTGTGGTCCCAAGAGACCCAGTACTTC.

The chain uses TRBV28 and TRBJ2-1, with 7 bases identical to TRBD1. The CDR3 contains 17 residues. Per the germline V gene, CDR1 is MDHEN and CDR2 is SYDVKM. After removal of 5 bases from V and 0 bases from J, the junction contained 10 bases not matched to a gene. The CDR3 spells CASSKRIHRGSYNEQFF. In nucleotides, the CDR3 is TGTGCCAGCAGTAAAAGAATCCACAGGGGCTCCTACAATGAGCAGTTCTTC.

The chain employs TRBV2 and TRBJ2-1, with 7 bases fitting TRBD1. Per germline, CDR1 SNHLY and CDR2 FYNNEI. The CDR3 totals 14 residues. Unmatched junction bases numbered 15, after V lost 6 bases and J lost 13 bases. CDR3 protein: CASSEQGDPGNQFF. Here the CDR3 DNA reads TGTGCCAGCAGCGAGCAGGGGGATCCGGGTAACCAGTTCTTC.

The chain joins TRBV7-6 to TRBJ1-1; D unresolved. This CDR3 spans 14 amino acids. V lost 1 base to trimming and J lost 4 bases, with 10 bases between them. CDR1 is SGHVS, CDR2 FNYEAQ, per germline. CDR3 region: CASSLVVGVTEAFF. The CDR3 region has the DNA TGTGCCAGCAGCTTAGTGGTCGGGGTCACTGAAGCTTTCTTT.

The V call is TRBV9, the J call TRBJ2-6, with 10 bases identical to TRBD1. The germline V gene has CDR1 SGDLS and CDR2 YYNGEE. The J segment lost 0 bases and the V segment lost 3 bases, leaving 3 bases of the junction unmatched. This CDR3 has 17 residues. The CDR3 spells CASSGQGADSGANVLTF. The CDR3, as DNA: TGTGCCAGCAGCGGACAGGGGGCGGACTCTGGGGCCAACGTCCTGACTTTC. The whole variable domain, filled in from reference TRBV9 and TRBJ2-6, reads DSGVTQTPKHLITATGQRVTLRCSPRSGDLSVYWYQQSLDQGLQFLIQYYNGEERAKGNILERFSAQQFPDLHSELNLSSLELGDSALYFCASSGQGADSGANVLTFGAGSRLTVL.

The V call is TRBV15, the J call TRBJ2-5; 7 bases align to TRBD1. The J call is in doubt because the DNA end fits TRBJ2-7 better. The CDR3 totals 15 residues. CDR1 LNHNV and CDR2 YYDKDF come from the germline V gene (reference sequence). CDR3 sequence reads: CATSRTDRVSYEQYF. The CDR3 nucleotides are TGTGCCACCAGCAGAACCGACAGGGTCTCCTACGAGCAGTACTTC.

V is TRBV4-1 and J is TRBJ1-2; a weak D match, TRBD1 (6 bases). This CDR3 is built from 16 residues. Deletions cut 0 bases from V and 8 bases from J, with 19 bases between. Germline lookup yields CDR1 MGHRA and CDR2 YSYEKL. The CDR3 reads CASSQDSGGASRGYTF. DNA for the CDR3: TGCGCCAGCAGCCAAGATAGTGGGGGGGCGTCTCGAGGCTACACCTTC.

J is TRBJ1-1 and V is TRBV27; no reliable D call. The CDR3 sequence is 11 residues long. Germline CDR1 reads MNHEY; CDR2 reads SMNVEV (reference sequence). V was pared by 3 bases and J by 5 bases, with 4 bases between. CDR3 nucleotides: TGTGCCAGCAGTTTCGGGACTGAAGCTTTCTTT. Translation: CASSFGTEAFF.

With respect to this clone: The junction and the germline gene differ at one end; a read error may be behind it. V is TRBV6-5 and J is TRBJ2-1; D unresolved. CDR1 MNHEY and CDR2 SVGAGI come from the germline V gene. This CDR3 region has 12 residues. The CDR3 reads CPSSPPAGEQFF. Written as DNA, the CDR3 is TGTCCCAGCAGCCCGCCCGCCGGTGAGCAGTTCTTC.

The CDR3 protein is CASSPPRRVQKDTDTQYF. The CDR3, as DNA: TGTGCCAGCTCACCCCCACGGCGGGTCCAAAAAGACACAGATACGCAGTATTTT. The rearrangement links TRBV18 to TRBJ2-3; possibly TRBD2 for D (5 bases). The V end was cut by 3 bases, the J end by 2 bases, with 21 bases between. Germline CDR1 reads KGHSH; CDR2 reads LQKENI. The CDR3 extends over 18 amino acids.

The J gene is TRBJ2-1, the V gene TRBV5-6; D is undetermined. Germline V gene lookup returns CDR1 SGHDT and CDR2 YYEEEE. This CDR3 is built from 15 residues. Trimming pared 1 base from V and 0 bases from J, leaving 8 bases between. The CDR3 coding sequence is TGTGCCAGCAGCTTGAGTCTATCCTCCTACAATGAGCAGTTCTTC. It codes for CASSLSLSSYNEQFF. Supplemented by reference TRBV5-6 and TRBJ2-1, the full variable domain reads DAGVTQSPTHLIKTRGQQVTLRCSPKSGHDTVSWYQQALGQGPQFIFQYYEEEERQRGNFPDRFSGHQFPNYSSELNVNALLLGDSALYLCASSLSLSSYNEQFFGPGTRLTVL.

The chain uses TRBV19 and TRBJ1-2, with D unresolved. Germline V CDR1 and CDR2: LNHDA, SQIVND (reference sequence). The V end lost 3 bases, the J end lost 0 bases, and 14 bases lay between the germline ends. CDR3 length: 16 amino acids. The CDR3 loop reads CASSMSNEAANYGYTF. CDR3 coding DNA: TGTGCCAGTAGTATGTCGAACGAGGCGGCTAACTATGGCTACACCTTC.

The rearrangement links TRBV7-3 to TRBJ1-1, with D possibly TRBD1 on 5 matching bases. V was pared by 3 bases and J by 2 bases, with 7 bases between. The germline V gene has CDR1 SGHTA and CDR2 FQGTGA. There are 13 residues in the CDR3. The CDR3 spells CASSLTVNTEAFF. In nucleotides, the CDR3 is TGTGCCAGCAGCTTGACAGTTAACACTGAAGCTTTCTTT. Full variable domain (outside the CDR3, taken from reference TRBV7-3 and TRBJ1-1): GAGVSQTPSNKVTEKGKYVELRCDPISGHTALYWYRQSLGQGPEFLIYFQGTGAADDSGLPNDRFFAVRPEGSVSTLKIQRTERGDSAVYLCASSLTVNTEAFFGQGTRLTVV.

The V call is TRBV9, the J call TRBJ2-1; 9 positions match TRBD1. The ends lost 5 bases at V and 1 base at J; junction bases unmatched: 13. The V gene's germline CDR1 is SGDLS and CDR2 YYNGEE. The length of the CDR3 is 18 residues. The CDR3 DNA follows: TGTGCCAGCAGTGCGAATATCCGGGACAGGGTTTCCTACAATGAGCAGTTCTTC. Translation gives CASSANIRDRVSYNEQFF. Variable domain in full (rest from reference TRBV9 and TRBJ2-1): DSGVTQTPKHLITATGQRVTLRCSPRSGDLSVYWYQQSLDQGLQFLIQYYNGEERAKGNILERFSAQQFPDLHSELNLSSLELGDSALYFCASSANIRDRVSYNEQFFGPGTRLTVL.

V and J are TRBV30 and TRBJ2-7; 7 bases fit TRBD1. In germline, CDR1 is GTSNPN, CDR2 SVGIG (reference sequence). V was clipped by 3 bases and J by 5 bases; unmatched bases: 13. CDR3 length: 15 residues. CDR3 residues: CAWSVGVIGGHEQYF. CDR3 nucleotide sequence: TGTGCCTGGAGCGTAGGTGTTATAGGGGGCCACGAGCAGTACTTC.

The chain couples TRBV5-1 to TRBJ2-5, with 9 nucleotides matching TRBD2. The better agreement between TRBJ2-7 and the DNA end casts doubt on the J call. Germline loops: CDR1 SGHRS, CDR2 YFSETQ. This CDR3 contains 14 residues. CDR3 sequence (DNA): TGCGCCAGCAGGGATAGCGGGAGACGAGGCGAGCAGTACTTC. Translation: CASRDSGRRGEQYF.

The chain joins TRBV5-6 to TRBJ2-1, with 8 positions matching TRBD1. The CDR3 has 17 residues. Unmatched junction bases numbered 14, after V lost 1 base and J lost 8 bases. CDR1 is SGHDT and CDR2 is YYEEEE in the germline V gene. The CDR3 DNA sequence: TGTGCCAGCAGCTTGCTTGGGGGACAGGCCTTCACCGATGAGCAGTTCTTC. It codes for CASSLLGGQAFTDEQFF.